This TCR beta chain is from a study of beta chain features in type 1 diabetes. General study points: All four CD4+ subsets from Type 1 diabetes patients carried moderately but significantly shorter TCRB CDR3s.

Notes on this clone: Its antigen remains unknown.

The study reverse transcribed the entire isolated RNA, so it sequenced expressed TCRB transcripts. Only in-frame clones appear in the TCRdb table, and some are missing; sequencing was by immunoSEQ multiplex PCR. The repertoire consists of some 270,000 clones, with around 9.9% occurring once and the leading ten covering about 0.018%. The trim removed 6 bases at V and 8 bases at J, leaving 20 bases unmatched. The CDR3 is 17 amino acids. The germline CDR1 and CDR2 sequences are GTSNPN and SVGIG (reference sequence). This rearrangement joins TRBV30 to TRBJ1-4, with 8 bases identical to TRBD1. The sequenced sample was naive CD4+ T cells from blood. The source of this sequence is a man between 25 and 39 years old with type 1 diabetes. The CDR3 is CACPRAGGAGRGEKLFF. Written as DNA, the CDR3 is TGTGCCTGCCCGAGGGCAGGGGGCGCAGGAAGGGGGGAAAAACTGTTTTTT.